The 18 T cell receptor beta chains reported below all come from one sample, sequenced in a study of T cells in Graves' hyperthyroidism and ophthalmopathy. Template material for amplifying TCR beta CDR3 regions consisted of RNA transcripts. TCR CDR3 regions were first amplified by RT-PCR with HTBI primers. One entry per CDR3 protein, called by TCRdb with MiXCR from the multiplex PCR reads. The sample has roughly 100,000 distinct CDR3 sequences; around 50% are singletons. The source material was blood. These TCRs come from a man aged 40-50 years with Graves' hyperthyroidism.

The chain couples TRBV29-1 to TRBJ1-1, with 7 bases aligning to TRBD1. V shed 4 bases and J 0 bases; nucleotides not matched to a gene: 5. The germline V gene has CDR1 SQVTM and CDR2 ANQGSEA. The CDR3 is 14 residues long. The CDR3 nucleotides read TGCAGCGTTGGCCCCGGGACAGTGAACACTGAAGCTTTCTTT. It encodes CSVGPGTVNTEAFF.

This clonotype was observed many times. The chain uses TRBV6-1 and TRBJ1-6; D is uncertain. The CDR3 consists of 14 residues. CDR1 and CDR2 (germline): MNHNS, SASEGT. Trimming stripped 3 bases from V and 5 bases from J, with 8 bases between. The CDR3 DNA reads TGTGCCAGCAGTGATGTCGGAAATAATTCACCCCTCCACTTT. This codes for CASSDVGNNSPLHF.

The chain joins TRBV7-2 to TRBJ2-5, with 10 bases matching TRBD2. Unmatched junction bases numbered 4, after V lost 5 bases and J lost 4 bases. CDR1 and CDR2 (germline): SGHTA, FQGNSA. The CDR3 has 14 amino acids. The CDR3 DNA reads TGTGCCAGCAGCCCAGCGGGGGGGCGAGAGACCCAGTACTTC. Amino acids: CASSPAGGRETQYF.

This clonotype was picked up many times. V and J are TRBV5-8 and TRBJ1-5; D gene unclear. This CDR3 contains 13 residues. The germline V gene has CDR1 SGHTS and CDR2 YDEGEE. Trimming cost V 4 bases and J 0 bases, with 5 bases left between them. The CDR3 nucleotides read TGTGCCAGCAGCACCTCTAGCAATCAGCCCCAGCATTTT. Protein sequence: CASSTSSNQPQHF.

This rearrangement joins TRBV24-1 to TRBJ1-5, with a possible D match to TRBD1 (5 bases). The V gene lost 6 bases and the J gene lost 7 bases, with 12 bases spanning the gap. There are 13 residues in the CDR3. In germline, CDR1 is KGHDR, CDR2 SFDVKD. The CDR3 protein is CATSQGANQPQHF. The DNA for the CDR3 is TGTGCCACCAGTCAAGGGGCAAACCAGCCCCAGCATTTT.

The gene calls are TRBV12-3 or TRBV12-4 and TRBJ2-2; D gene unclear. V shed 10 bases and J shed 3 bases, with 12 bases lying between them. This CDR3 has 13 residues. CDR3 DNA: TGTGCCATCAGGCGTCCGGACACCGGGGAGCTGTTTTTT. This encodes CAIRRPDTGELFF.

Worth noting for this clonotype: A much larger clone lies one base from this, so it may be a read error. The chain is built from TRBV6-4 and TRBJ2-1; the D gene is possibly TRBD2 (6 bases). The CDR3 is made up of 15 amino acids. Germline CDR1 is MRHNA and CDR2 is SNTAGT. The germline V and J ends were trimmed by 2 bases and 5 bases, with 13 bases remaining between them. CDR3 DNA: TGTGCCAGCAGTGACGATGCGGGGTCCGACAATGAGCAGTTCTTC. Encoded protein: CASSDDAGSDNEQFF.

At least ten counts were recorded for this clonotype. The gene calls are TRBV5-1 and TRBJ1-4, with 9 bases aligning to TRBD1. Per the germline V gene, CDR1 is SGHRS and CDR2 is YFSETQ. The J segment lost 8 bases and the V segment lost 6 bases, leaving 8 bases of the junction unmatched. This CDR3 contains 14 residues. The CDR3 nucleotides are TGCGCCAGCACGCCAGGGACAGGGTCGGAAAAACTGTTTTTT. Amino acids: CASTPGTGSEKLFF.

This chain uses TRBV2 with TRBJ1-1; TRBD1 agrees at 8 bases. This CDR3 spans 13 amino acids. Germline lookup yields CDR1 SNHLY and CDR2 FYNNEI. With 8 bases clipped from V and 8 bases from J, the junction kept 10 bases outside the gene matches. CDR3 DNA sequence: TGTGCCAGCTTGGGACAGGCTTCGTTGGAAGCTTTCTTT. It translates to CASLGQASLEAFF.

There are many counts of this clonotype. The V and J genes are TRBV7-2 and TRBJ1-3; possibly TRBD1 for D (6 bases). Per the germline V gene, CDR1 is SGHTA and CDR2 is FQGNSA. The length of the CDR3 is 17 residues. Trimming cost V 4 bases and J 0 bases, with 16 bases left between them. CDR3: CASSSGMGQGSGNTIYF. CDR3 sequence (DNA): TGTGCCAGCAGCTCAGGAATGGGACAAGGCTCTGGAAACACCATATATTTT.

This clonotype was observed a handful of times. The CDR3: CASSPGYTEAFF. In DNA form, the CDR3 reads TGTGCCAGCTCACCTGGGTACACTGAAGCTTTCTTT. The chain joins TRBV2 to TRBJ1-1; D ambiguous. V dropped 8 bases and J dropped 3 bases, with 10 bases sitting between them. CDR1 SNHLY and CDR2 FYNNEI come from the germline V gene. CDR3 length: 12 residues.

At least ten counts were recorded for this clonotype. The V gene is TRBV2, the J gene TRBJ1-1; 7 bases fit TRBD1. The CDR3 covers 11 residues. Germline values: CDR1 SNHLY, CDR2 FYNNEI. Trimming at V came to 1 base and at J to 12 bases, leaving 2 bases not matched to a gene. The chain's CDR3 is CASSEGGQPFF. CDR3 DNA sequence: TGTGCCAGCAGTGAAGGGGGACAGCCTTTCTTT.

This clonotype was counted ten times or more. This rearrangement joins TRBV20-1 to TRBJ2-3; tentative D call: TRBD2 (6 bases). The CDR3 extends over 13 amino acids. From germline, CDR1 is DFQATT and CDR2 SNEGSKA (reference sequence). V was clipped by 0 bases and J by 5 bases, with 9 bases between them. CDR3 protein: CSARDLGGDTQYF. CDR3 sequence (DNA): TGCAGTGCTAGAGATTTGGGGGGAGATACGCAGTATTTT.

CDR3 nucleotide sequence: TGTGCCACCAGCGACCCGGGGAGGGCTTCGGAAAATTCACCCCTCCACTTT. Translated, it gives CATSDPGRASENSPLHF. This chain joins TRBV15 and TRBJ1-6; D gene uncertain. The V end lost 5 bases, the J end lost 7 bases, and 21 bases lay between the germline ends. This CDR3 is 17 amino acids long. Germline-derived CDR1 and CDR2 are LNHNV and YYDKDF (reference sequence).

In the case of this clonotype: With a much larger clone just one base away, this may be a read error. The CDR3 reads CASSLGGGIGELLF. The CDR3 nucleotides are TGTGCCAGCAGTTTGGGGGGAGGGATCGGGGAGCTGTTGTTT. The chain couples TRBV12-3 or TRBV12-4 to TRBJ2-2; 7 nucleotides align to TRBD2. This CDR3 has 14 amino acids.

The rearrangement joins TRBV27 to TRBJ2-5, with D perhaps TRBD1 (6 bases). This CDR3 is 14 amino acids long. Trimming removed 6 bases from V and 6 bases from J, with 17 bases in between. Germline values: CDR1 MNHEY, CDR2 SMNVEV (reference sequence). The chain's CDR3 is CASSRQGLGKTQYF. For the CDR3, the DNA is TGTGCCAGCAGCCGTCAGGGGTTGGGAAAGACCCAGTACTTC.

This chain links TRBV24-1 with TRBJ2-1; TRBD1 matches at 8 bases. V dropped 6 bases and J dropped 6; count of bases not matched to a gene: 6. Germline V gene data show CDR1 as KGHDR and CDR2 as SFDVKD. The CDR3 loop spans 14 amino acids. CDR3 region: CATSPGQVINEQFF. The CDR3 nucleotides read TGTGCCACCAGTCCGGGACAGGTGATCAATGAGCAGTTCTTC.

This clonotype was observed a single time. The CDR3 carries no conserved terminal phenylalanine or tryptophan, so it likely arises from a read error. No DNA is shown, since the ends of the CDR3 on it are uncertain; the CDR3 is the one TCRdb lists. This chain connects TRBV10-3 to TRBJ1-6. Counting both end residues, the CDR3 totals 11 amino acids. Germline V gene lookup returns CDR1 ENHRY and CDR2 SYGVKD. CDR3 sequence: CAISEKLTTNY.